The T cell receptor (beta chain) described here comes from a study of T-cell reconstitution after alpha-beta-depleted transplantation in children. Study observations and caveats: Surviving recipient T cells and thymic progenitors underlay high day-60 TCRbeta diversity in some patients. There were reportedly several hundred expanded graft clones from which alpha-beta T cells came about two months after transplant. Among T cells one year after transplant, newly produced cells accounted for most counts and diversity.

The CDR3 consists of 15 residues. The V gene's germline CDR1 is SGHDN and CDR2 FVKESK. With 3 bases removed from V and 4 bases from J, the gap between germline ends came to 15 bases. A TCRbeta library incorporating unique molecular identifiers was prepared. Each CDR3 protein is one row after TCRdb ran MiXCR on the PCR reads. The sample holds fewer than 550,000 distinct CDR3 sequences, roughly a tenth seen once. The table lists this clonotype with many counts. The antigen remains unidentified. The specimen was PBMCs, collected before TCRalphabeta/CD19-depleted stem cell transplant. The receptor's source is a child aged 2 to 15 with inherited bone marrow failure, due to receive a stem cell transplant. The V gene is TRBV14, the J gene TRBJ1-1; D gene uncertain. The CDR3 DNA sequence: TGTGCCAGCAGCCACAAGAGCACTTGGGGCACTGAAGCTTTCTTT. The encoded protein is CASSHKSTWGTEAFF.